This TCR beta chain was retrieved from a study of T cell changes during pregnancy in multiple sclerosis. Profiled with immunoSEQ multiplex PCR; TCRdb holds only in-frame clones, not every one. Of under 75,000 clones listed, about 93% were seen once; the top ten hold 3.2%. The V end lost 1 base, the J end lost 4 bases, and 12 bases lay between the germline ends. The V gene's germline CDR1 is MGHRA and CDR2 YSYEKL. This CDR3 region has 15 residues. The clonotype comes from a female donor with multiple sclerosis, enrolled in a pregnancy study. Sequenced here: CD8+ T cells from peripheral blood mononuclear cells, sampled in the second trimester of pregnancy. This chain uses TRBV4-1 with TRBJ2-3, with D uncertain. The CDR3 loop is CASSQGELSADTQYF. DNA for the CDR3: TGCGCCAGCAGCCAAGGAGAGTTGAGTGCAGATACGCAGTATTTT.